The T cell receptor beta chain described here comes from a study of T cell repertoires in cytomegalovirus infection (dated by TCRdb to the late 2010s). The study in broad terms: Peptide stimulations targeted recently identified HLA-C-restricted CMV epitopes, whose presentation resists viral immunomodulation, together with well-studied HLA-B-restricted epitopes. Donor HLA type was relevant to the analysis, as public TCR beta signatures indicated carriage of CMV infection together with the matching HLA type.

The sample was run on an Illumina HiSeq 1500. Using fastp trimming at Q25 and MiXCR clonotype assembly, TCRdb reanalyzed the public sequencing data and kept in-frame beta chains. Rows are unified per CDR3 protein, each entry keeping the most common DNA and genes. For this sample there are roughly 160,000 distinct CDR3 sequences; about 20% appear just once. Together, the top ten hold roughly 25% of the sample. This clonotype was counted only a few times. No antigen is known for it. Within one base of it there is no much larger clone, and no base qualities were kept. The sample's treatment or condition label, in plain terms: in vitro stimulation with specific CMV peptide epitopes to enrich CMV-specific T cells. What the study reported, not specific to this receptor: The ex vivo response was dominated by HLA-C-restricted CMV-specific TCR beta clonotypes, which also provided the single most frequent clonotype in two of eight donors. Cumulative frequency of public TCR beta family members discriminated carriers of CMV infection plus the relevant HLA type in this cohort and an independent roughly 340-donor cohort.

This TCR was sampled from a human donor in good health (CMV status not recorded). Some clones in this sample may be carry-over from other donors' samples. Sequences were derived from CD8+ T cells from cultured PBMCs, sampled from culture after CMV antigen stimulation.

The CDR3 reads CASSFGRPTNEQFF. The sequence in DNA is TGTGCCAGCAGCTTTGGCAGACCGACCAATGAGCAGTTCTTC. Recombination joined TRBV7-2 with TRBJ2-1, with no confidently assigned D gene. According to the germline V gene, CDR1 reads SGHTA and CDR2 reads FQGNSA. Between the V and J ends, shortened by 3 bases and 6 bases respectively, the junction contains 12 bases. The CDR3 runs 14 amino acids, cysteine and phenylalanine included. Left in the record is the CDR3 DNA by itself, 42 bases read in frame from the first base.